Listed here is a single T cell receptor beta chain. The clone's antigen remains unknown. No per-base quality is available; no much larger clone lies one base away. The immunoSEQ hsTCRB v3.0 assay was used at survey level resolution to sequence the TRB variable region. TRB sequencing targeted a depth of about 40,000-50,000 T-cell genomes per sample. Pooled TRB libraries were sequenced on an Illumina MiSeq with a v3 150-cycle kit. In the original analysis: Repertoire analysis ran in R within a reproducible Nextflow workflow covering QC, data transformation and analysis. LymphoSeq2, an R package for exploring AIRR-Seq data, was used to implement custom analyses. A few samples that yielded fewer than 5000 total TRB sequences were excluded, so that approximately 170 HIV repertoires were analyzed. Among the 200 or so HIV repertoires that were kept, some 60 were collected before ART initiation and around 130 were collected after ART initiation. Repertoires were downsampled to 5000 TRB nucleotide sequences, and summary statistics were averaged over 100 downsampling iterations. Only TRB sequences with CDR3 regions of at least seven amino acids were retained for analysis. Diversity was measured with a Shannon entropy-derived clonality score and the Gini coefficient. Repertoire networks linked the top 5000 CDR3 amino acid sequences whenever two sequences differed by an edit distance of one. GLIPH2 predicted antigen specificity groups and MHC restriction for TRB CDR3 amino acid sequences. To flag known CMV, EBV, HIV or tissue antigen associations, CDR3 amino acid sequences were matched against VDJdb and McPAS-TCR. Pre-ART, post-ART and control groups were compared with Wilcoxon signed-rank tests and Holm-Bonferroni correction. Imported from immuneACCESS, the table was reduced by TCRdb to in-frame sequences with V and J called. These copies leave out some clones; in studies compared against another copy, an unresolved V gene accounts for under half, and the cause of the remainder is not known. From that table come the V and J calls and clone size; the DNA was used to work out D and trimming. Within this sample are approximately 22,000 clones, with approximately 80% of them counted one time only. The top ten constitute nearly 3.5% of the sample.

The sample originates from a study of long-term antiretroviral therapy in people with HIV (dated by TCRdb to between 2022 and 2023). Describing the broader study: The earliest samples were collected about a decade before the 2015 WHO recommendation for immediate ART, when ART was typically delayed until CD4 counts fell. A retrospective serial study tested whether changes in peripheral blood TRB repertoire composition and diversity were associated with ART initiation and durable HIV suppression. The cohort contributed 150 to 200 cryopreserved PBMC samples from 30 to 35 adults with confirmed HIV infection, collected serially over a mean of 6 years (range 1-12). Among the 25 to 30 participants with HIV, about a dozen were female. No cross-contamination during QIAcube processing turned up in test extractions that ran a monoclonal T-cell line alongside 30 or so polyclonal samples. General findings and caveats noted by the study authors: Because pre-ART samples had limited cell numbers, profiling was done on unsorted PBMC rather than on sorted CD4+ and CD8+ T cells. Starting ART was linked to a significant rise in TRB diversity, yet even with long-term ART the diversity remained significantly lower than in transplant donor controls. Expanded TRB clones identified before ART initiation dominated the repertoire across all time points, though the dominance fluctuated and decreased in many PLHIV after ART. Owing to limited PBMC availability, only the TCR beta chain was sequenced, without alpha chain pairing. Inferences about post-ART repertoire changes were limited because no data were available on ART adherence, viral resistance or therapy changes. Samples dated from the mid-2000s to the late 2010s, and the ART regimens used may be less effective than current ones. CDR3 length ranges in HIV repertoires were narrower than in controls, and network structure suggested an antigen-experienced repertoire with only a slight naive shift after ART.

Participants were included only if at least one PBMC sample before ART initiation and at least two post-ART samples were available. All participants with HIV were treated in the United States of America. Before DNA extraction, cryopreserved samples of roughly 0.9-11 million PBMC were thawed and washed. At the time of the earliest PBMC sample, participants with HIV were aged between roughly 23 and 60 years. Each participant contributed PBMC samples from 1-4 timepoints before ART initiation and 2-8 timepoints after ART initiation, with a median of 7 samples. Serial HIV viral load, CD4+ T-cell count, ART history and demographic data were obtained for every participant. Genomic DNA was extracted from unsorted PBMC with a Qiagen kit on a QIAcube, processed in batches of 12 samples. Measured from the cysteine to the phenylalanine, the CDR3 is 17 residues long. Only the CDR3 region is kept as DNA, spanning 51 bases read in frame from base 1. In the germline V gene, CDR1 corresponds to SNHLY and CDR2 to FYNNEI. The V end gives up 3 bases and the J end 5 bases, leaving 13 bases in the junction not matched to a gene.

The sequencing here drew on unsorted PBMCs, taken 1.9 years after starting antiretroviral therapy. Recombination linked TRBV2 to TRBJ1-2; 9 central bases correspond to TRBD1. The TCR sequence derives from a woman between 45 and 60 years old with HIV. The CDR3 protein: CASSDPELQGAGYGYTF. The base sequence is TGTGCCAGCAGTGACCCGGAGTTACAGGGGGCGGGATATGGCTACACCTTC.